One and the same sample provided the 31 T cell receptor beta chains below, sequenced in a study of metastatic and nonmetastatic thyroid tumors. TCRdb called clones again from the PCR reads with MiXCR. Of roughly 30,000 clones in the sample, under 20% were seen once. Prior to thyroid surgery, none of the patients had received any treatment. The sequenced sample was blood. The receptors were sampled from a female donor with papillary thyroid cancer or a benign thyroid nodule (not recorded which). Some clones in this sample may be carry-over from other donors' samples.

This clone was recorded many times. A much larger clone differs from this one at a single base, so this may be a read error. The CDR3 reads CSVVQMAGPSGDTIYF. The CDR3 region has the DNA TGCAGCGTTGTCCAGATGGCAGGACCCTCTGGAGACACCATATATTTT. This sequence joins TRBV29-1 and TRBJ1-3, with D hard to call. Germline V CDR1 and CDR2: SQVTM, ANQGSEA. CDR3 length equals 16 residues. The complete variable domain, with remaining parts taken from reference TRBV29-1 and TRBJ1-3, reads SAVISQKPSRDICQRGTSLTIQCQVDSQVTMMFWYRQQPGQSLTLIATANQGSEATYESGFVIDKFPISRPNLTFSTLTVSNMSPEDSSIYLCSVVQMAGPSGDTIYFGEGSWLTVV.

This clone appeared many times. This CDR3 is also generated by other DNA sequences in the sample. The chain joins TRBV3-1 to TRBJ1-1; D uncertain. V was pared by 3 bases and J by 1 base, with 3 bases between. CDR3 length equals 12 residues. Germline assignment: CDR1 LGHDT and CDR2 YNNKEL (reference sequence). The CDR3 loop is CASSQENTEAFF. Written as DNA, the CDR3 is TGTGCCAGCAGCCAGGAGAACACTGAAGCTTTCTTT. The full variable domain, in which reference TRBV3-1 and TRBJ1-1 provide the parts outside the CDR3, is DTAVSQTPKYLVTQMGNDKSIKCEQNLGHDTMYWYKQDSKKFLKIMFSYNNKELIINETVPNRFSPKSPDKAHLNLHINSLELGDSAVYFCASSQENTEAFFGQGTRLTVV.

In its sample, this clone was seen many times. The gene calls are TRBV18 and TRBJ2-3, with D perhaps matching TRBD1 or TRBD2 (5 bases each). The CDR3 is 18 amino acids. Germline CDR1 KGHSH, CDR2 LQKENI. The ends were cut back, 6 bases at V and 3 bases at J, with 25 bases in the middle. This chain's CDR3 is CASSTGPGRLRGTDTQYF. The CDR3 nucleotides are TGTGCCAGCTCGACCGGGCCGGGACGTCTGAGAGGAACAGATACGCAGTATTTT.

The table lists this clone with a few counts. Sequence at one end of the junction differs from germline and may be a read error. The chain employs TRBV6-1 and TRBJ2-7; 8 nucleotides line up with TRBD2. This CDR3 contains 15 residues. From germline, CDR1 is MNHNS and CDR2 SASEGT. CDR3 sequence (DNA): TGCGCCAGCAGCTCTCCGGGACTAGGGACCTACGAGCAGTACTTC. Protein product: CASSSPGLGTYEQYF.

The sample holds one count of this clone. The V and J genes are TRBV24-1 and TRBJ2-3; 7 nucleotides line up with TRBD1. J lost 2 bases, V lost 10 bases, and 8 bases had no gene match. CDR1 is KGHDR, CDR2 SFDVKD, per germline. This CDR3 is 14 amino acids long. The DNA of the CDR3 is TGTGCCACTCCCCGGGACAGATTCACAGATACGCAGTATTTT. It translates to CATPRDRFTDTQYF.

This chain links TRBV5-1 with TRBJ2-7; 7 bases align to TRBD2. Germline assignment: CDR1 SGHRS and CDR2 YFSETQ. Unmatched junction bases numbered 6, after V lost 7 bases and J lost 2 bases. This CDR3 region has 13 residues. The CDR3 loop is CASWGSGTYEQYF. The DNA for the CDR3 is TGCGCCAGCTGGGGGAGCGGGACCTACGAGCAGTACTTC.

Only a few counts were recorded for this clone. The genes are TRBV4-1 and TRBJ1-1; maybe TRBD1 (6 bases). CDR1 is MGHRA and CDR2 is YSYEKL in the germline V gene. The ends were cut back, 4 bases at V and 1 base at J, with 7 bases in the middle. The CDR3 loop spans 13 amino acids. Here the CDR3 reads CASSRTENTEAFF. The CDR3 DNA reads TGCGCCAGCAGCCGGACAGAGAACACTGAAGCTTTCTTT.

This clone occurred many times. V usage is TRBV2 and J usage is TRBJ2-5; possibly TRBD1 for D (5 bases). The V end lost 7 bases, the J end lost 4 bases, and 10 bases lay between the germline ends. The germline V gene encodes CDR1 SNHLY and CDR2 FYNNEI. There are 12 residues in the CDR3. As DNA, the CDR3 is TGTGCCAGCACGCAGGGTGGAGAGACCCAGTACTTC. Protein sequence: CASTQGGETQYF.

J is TRBJ1-2 and V is TRBV6-1; D uncertain. The CDR3 totals 14 residues. V lost 4 bases, J lost 2 bases, and 11 bases lay in between. Germline V CDR1 and CDR2: MNHNS, SASEGT. The CDR3 loop is CASSARTANYGYTF. In nucleotides, the CDR3 is TGTGCCAGCAGTGCCCGGACTGCGAACTATGGCTACACCTTC.

To note about this clone: A much larger clone is a single base away; this may be a read error. This sequence joins TRBV7-8 and TRBJ2-5, with TRBD1 matching 8 bases. The CDR3 contains 16 residues. The germline V gene encodes CDR1 SGHVS and CDR2 FQNEAQ. CDR3 sequence (DNA): TGTGCCAGCAGCCACCGTAGAACAGGGGGGATGGAGACCCAATACTTC. This encodes CASSHRRTGGMETQYF.

V gene TRBV20-1 combines with J gene TRBJ2-7, with a tentative D call TRBD2 (6 bases). V lost 3 bases and J lost 1, with 22 bases in between. Germline values: CDR1 DFQATT, CDR2 SNEGSKA (reference sequence). The CDR3 runs to 17 residues. CDR3 coding DNA: TGCAGTGCTAGTTTTAGCGGACAAGCGGTTGATTCCTACGAGCAGTACTTC. It specifies CSASFSGQAVDSYEQYF.

The chain is built from TRBV6-4 and TRBJ2-1, with a possible D match to TRBD2 (6 bases). The V gene lost 6 bases and the J gene lost 1 base, with 19 bases spanning the gap. Germline CDR1 and CDR2: MRHNA and SNTAGT. The CDR3 has 17 residues. CDR3 residues: CASSPRPAGGSYNEQFF. The DNA for the CDR3 is TGTGCCAGCAGCCCGCGGCCAGCTGGAGGGTCCTACAATGAGCAGTTCTTC.

The rearrangement uses TRBV20-1 and TRBJ2-7, with TRBD2 identical over 7 bases. CDR1 DFQATT and CDR2 SNEGSKA come from the germline V gene (reference sequence). V gave up 7 bases and J gave up 3 bases; unmatched junction bases: 3. The CDR3 covers 11 residues. The CDR3 coding sequence is TGCAGTGGGGCTAGCGGCTACGAGCAGTACTTC. Its translation: CSGASGYEQYF.

This clone was counted at least ten times. The chain links TRBV27 to TRBJ1-1; D ambiguous. The germline gives CDR1 MNHEY, CDR2 SMNVEV (reference sequence). The CDR3 spans 14 residues. V gave up 2 bases and J gave up 4 bases, with 11 bases separating them. Here the CDR3 reads CASSLSRMVTEAFF. The CDR3 coding sequence is TGTGCCAGCAGTTTAAGCAGGATGGTCACTGAAGCTTTCTTT.

This clone occurred many times. Possible read error: a much larger clone is one base away. Other DNA variants within this sample encode the same CDR3. For the CDR3, the DNA is TGTGCCAGCAGTGAGTGGCCGATCAATCAACCCCAGCATTTT. It encodes CASSEWPINQPQHF. V and J are TRBV6-1 and TRBJ1-5; D gene ambiguous. The CDR3 is made up of 14 amino acids. Germline CDR1 MNHNS, CDR2 SASEGT.

This clone was seen many times. The rearrangement links TRBV20-1 to TRBJ2-3; D remains ambiguous. CDR3 length equals 10 residues. The V end lost 8 bases, the J end lost 11 bases, and 14 bases lay between the germline ends. In germline, CDR1 is DFQATT, CDR2 SNEGSKA (reference sequence). The CDR3 sequence is CSTGSLEQYF. As DNA, the CDR3 is TGCAGTACTGGGTCATTGGAGCAGTATTTT.

The rearrangement uses TRBV5-5 and TRBJ1-2; possibly TRBD1 for D (5 bases). From germline, CDR1 is SGHKS and CDR2 YYEKEE (reference sequence). The V gene lost 4 bases and the J gene lost 0 bases, with 10 bases spanning the gap. This CDR3 region has 14 residues. CDR3 sequence reads: CASSRTLANYGYTF. The DNA for the CDR3 is TGTGCCAGCAGCCGGACACTTGCTAACTATGGCTACACCTTC.

This clone was picked up many times. V is TRBV7-9 and J is TRBJ2-5; 9 bases are a match to TRBD2. CDR3 length: 15 residues. Germline CDR1 reads SEHNR; CDR2 reads FQNEAQ (reference sequence). With 5 bases clipped from V and 4 bases from J, the junction kept 8 bases outside the gene matches. CDR3 nucleotides: TGTGCCAGCAGCCGTGAAGCGGGAGGCTCAGAGACCCAGTACTTC. Amino acid sequence: CASSREAGGSETQYF.

In its sample, this clone was seen many times. The chain employs TRBV24-1 and TRBJ1-1; D remains ambiguous. Per germline, CDR1 KGHDR and CDR2 SFDVKD. The V and J ends lost 5 bases and 4 bases respectively, with 10 bases between them. The CDR3 loop spans 13 amino acids. The CDR3 spells CATSAQVGTEAFF. In DNA form, the CDR3 reads TGTGCCACCAGTGCGCAGGTGGGCACTGAAGCTTTCTTT.

This clone has at least ten counts. The gene calls are TRBV19 and TRBJ1-1; TRBD1 might be the D (5 bases). This CDR3 spans 14 amino acids. The germline V gene has CDR1 LNHDA and CDR2 SQIVND (reference sequence). The V and J ends lost 3 bases and 1 base respectively, with 9 bases between them. Here the CDR3 reads CASSMGQGNTEAFF. CDR3 nucleotides: TGTGCCAGTAGTATGGGGCAGGGGAACACTGAAGCTTTCTTT.

This clone occurred once. The rearrangement joins TRBV9 to TRBJ1-2, with D uncertain. Per germline, CDR1 SGDLS and CDR2 YYNGEE. V lost 4 bases to trimming and J lost 7 bases, with 8 bases between them. The length of the CDR3 is 11 residues. In nucleotides, the CDR3 is TGTGCCAGCAGCACGTCGGGTGGCTACACCTTC. Its translation is CASSTSGGYTF. Using reference TRBV9 and TRBJ1-2 for the parts outside the CDR3, the full variable domain is DSGVTQTPKHLITATGQRVTLRCSPRSGDLSVYWYQQSLDQGLQFLIQYYNGEERAKGNILERFSAQQFPDLHSELNLSSLELGDSALYFCASSTSGGYTFGSGTRLTVV.

In its sample, this clone was seen many times. This chain connects TRBV3-1 to TRBJ2-5; TRBD1 agrees at 7 bases. Trimming cost V 7 bases and J 2 bases; bases outside gene matches: 10. This CDR3 is 15 amino acids long. In germline, CDR1 is LGHDT, CDR2 YNNKEL (reference sequence). In DNA, the CDR3 is TGTGCCAGCACCCCGACAGGGATCCCACAAGAGACCCAGTACTTC. This codes for CASTPTGIPQETQYF.

This clone was seen at least ten times. The J gene is TRBJ1-3, the V gene TRBV12-3 or TRBV12-4; D gene uncertain. The CDR3 loop spans 12 amino acids. Trimming shortened V by 6 bases and J by 2 bases, and 5 bases separated the two germline ends. CDR3 nucleotide sequence: TGTGCCAGCAGGCGTCCTGGAAACACCATATATTTT. Its protein is CASRRPGNTIYF.

This clone was recorded many times. The rearrangement links TRBV24-1 to TRBJ2-7, with TRBD1 matching over 10 bases. Germline CDR1 and CDR2: KGHDR and SFDVKD. V gave up 4 bases and J gave up 6 bases; unmatched junction bases: 11. The length of the CDR3 is 16 residues. CDR3 protein: CATSDSIGTGVLEQYF. The DNA of the CDR3 is TGTGCCACCAGTGACTCGATTGGGACAGGGGTCCTCGAGCAGTACTTC.

This clone is labeled medium-sized (0.01 to 0.1%). The chain couples TRBV20-1 to TRBJ1-5; 9 bases align to TRBD1. Germline V gene data show CDR1 as DFQATT and CDR2 as SNEGSKA (reference sequence). V lost 4 bases to trimming and J lost 5 bases; unmatched junction nucleotides: 9. CDR3 length: 15 residues. The CDR3 spells CSATVAGQGDQPQHF. CDR3 coding DNA: TGCAGTGCTACGGTCGCGGGACAGGGAGATCAGCCCCAGCATTTT.

This clone has at least ten counts. The chain uses TRBV7-6 and TRBJ1-5, with TRBD1 matching over 7 bases. This CDR3 region has 17 residues. The junction had 11 bases not matched to a gene; V was cut back by 4 bases and J by 2 bases. Looked up from germline, CDR1 is SGHVS and CDR2 is FNYEAQ. As DNA, the CDR3 is TGTGCCAGCAGCTCCCCTGACAGGGCAATTGGCAATCAGCCCCAGCATTTT. Translating gives CASSSPDRAIGNQPQHF.

A word on this clone: No conserved phenylalanine or tryptophan ends this CDR3, so it is likely a read error. The V gene is TRBV28, the J gene TRBJ2-5, with D possibly matching TRBD1 (6 bases). This CDR3 region has 14 residues. V shed 2 bases and J shed 4 bases, with 11 bases lying between them. Per germline, CDR1 MDHEN and CDR2 SYDVKM. The CDR3 loop reads CASSLLGQLETQYY. CDR3 nucleotides: TGTGCCAGCAGTTTACTTGGACAGTTAGAGACCCAGTACTAC.

This chain links TRBV5-1 with TRBJ2-4, with D perhaps matching TRBD1 (6 bases). The V end lost 1 base, the J end lost 8 bases, and 13 bases lay between the germline ends. The CDR3 covers 14 residues. Germline CDR1 SGHRS, CDR2 YFSETQ. Here the CDR3 reads CASSLPGAGDIQYF. The CDR3 bases are TGCGCCAGCAGCTTGCCAGGGGCTGGGGACATTCAGTACTTC. The whole variable domain, filled in from reference TRBV5-1 and TRBJ2-4, reads KAGVTQTPRYLIKTRGQQVTLSCSPISGHRSVSWYQQTPGQGLQFLFEYFSETQRNKGNFPGRFSGRQFSNSRSEMNVSTLELGDSALYLCASSLPGAGDIQYFGAGTRLSVL.

This clone was seen at least ten times. The chain couples TRBV7-3 to TRBJ2-1; 8 bases align to TRBD2. The CDR3 contains 15 residues. V shed 5 bases, J shed 0 bases, and the junction held 3 bases outside the gene matches. Germline CDR1 reads SGHTA; CDR2 reads FQGTGA. CDR3 sequence (DNA): TGTGCCAGCAGCCCACTAGCGGTCTCCTACAATGAGCAGTTCTTC. It yields the protein CASSPLAVSYNEQFF.

This clone was counted ten times or more. The chain links TRBV24-1 to TRBJ2-1; 7 bases are a match to TRBD2. The CDR3 runs to 18 residues. CDR1 and CDR2 from the germline V gene are KGHDR and SFDVKD. V was clipped by 1 base and J by 2 bases; unmatched bases: 10. CDR3 residues: CATSDFSRGGGAYNEQFF. In DNA, the CDR3 is TGTGCCACCAGTGATTTTTCCCGCGGGGGTGGCGCCTACAATGAGCAGTTCTTC.

At least ten counts were recorded for this clone. The chain employs TRBV7-2 and TRBJ2-7; 10 nucleotides match TRBD2. J was trimmed by 5 bases and V by 2 bases; bases with no gene match: 6. The CDR3 has 15 residues. Per the germline V gene, CDR1 is SGHTA and CDR2 is FQGNSA. The CDR3 sequence is CASSLNPSGSHEQYF. The CDR3 DNA is TGTGCCAGCAGCTTAAATCCTAGCGGGAGTCACGAGCAGTACTTC.